This passage covers 7 T cell receptor beta chains from one sample sequenced in a study of blood T cell repertoires in COVID-19. TCRdb's copy holds only in-frame clones and misses some; the assay was immunoSEQ multiplex PCR. Of fewer than 500,000 clones listed, roughly nine tenths were seen once; the top ten hold 1.5% to 2%. The sample comprised PBMCs or T cells enriched from blood (not recorded which). These receptor sequences come from a young woman with acute COVID-19.

V and J are TRBV28 and TRBJ1-3; D uncertain. The germline CDR1 and CDR2 sequences are MDHEN and SYDVKM. This CDR3 has 15 residues. V lost 8 bases and J 0 bases, leaving 14 bases between the germline ends. The CDR3 region has the DNA TGTGCCAGCTCGTCGGACTGGAGCTCTGGAAACACCATATATTTT. Translated, it gives CASSSDWSSGNTIYF.

The table lists this clone with many counts. The J gene is TRBJ2-7, the V gene TRBV5-1; TRBD2 matches 7 bases. The CDR3 is made up of 14 amino acids. V lost 6 bases and J lost 4; bases outside the gene matches: 10. From germline, CDR1 is SGHRS and CDR2 YFSETQ. DNA for the CDR3: TGCGCCAGCAAGGAGAGCGGGGATACATACGAGCAGTACTTC. Its translation: CASKESGDTYEQYF.

The rearrangement links TRBV4-1 to TRBJ2-3; D might be TRBD2 (5 bases). The CDR3 is 15 amino acids. Per the germline V gene, CDR1 is MGHRA and CDR2 is YSYEKL. V lost 3 bases and J 0 bases, leaving 10 bases between the germline ends. CDR3 sequence (DNA): TGCGCCAGCAGCCAGGAGGAGTTCAGCACAGATACGCAGTATTTT. Encoded protein: CASSQEEFSTDTQYF.

The chain recombines TRBV5-8 with TRBJ1-4; 7 bases are shared with TRBD1. The germline V gene encodes CDR1 SGHTS and CDR2 YDEGEE. J lost 3 bases, V lost 4 bases, and 9 bases had no gene match. The CDR3 covers 16 residues. The CDR3 is CASSARGGLANEKLFF. As DNA, the CDR3 is TGTGCCAGCAGCGCCCGAGGGGGCTTGGCTAATGAAAAACTGTTTTTT.

V gene TRBV19 combines with J gene TRBJ1-2; TRBD1 matches 7 bases. The CDR3 loop spans 14 amino acids. V was clipped by 5 bases and J by 4 bases; unmatched bases: 7. CDR1 and CDR2 from the germline V gene are LNHDA and SQIVND (reference sequence). The CDR3 sequence is CASSARQGSYGYTF. The CDR3 DNA follows: TGTGCCAGTAGTGCCAGACAGGGAAGCTATGGCTACACCTTC.

This rearrangement joins TRBV19 to TRBJ2-1, with 11 bases identical to TRBD2. Unmatched junction bases numbered 6, after V lost 3 bases and J lost 8 bases. Germline lookup yields CDR1 LNHDA and CDR2 SQIVND (reference sequence). The CDR3 loop spans 15 amino acids. CDR3 nucleotides: TGTGCCAGTAGTATGGGACTAGCGGCCGGAGATGAGCAGTTCTTC. As protein: CASSMGLAAGDEQFF.

V is TRBV19 and J is TRBJ2-1, with TRBD2 matching 7 bases. CDR3 length: 14 residues. Germline CDR1 reads LNHDA; CDR2 reads SQIVND (reference sequence). The V segment lost 8 bases and the J segment 3 bases; nucleotides outside the gene matches: 7. The CDR3 loop is CASLRSGVYNEQFF. The CDR3 coding sequence is TGTGCCAGTCTTCGCAGCGGGGTCTACAATGAGCAGTTCTTC.